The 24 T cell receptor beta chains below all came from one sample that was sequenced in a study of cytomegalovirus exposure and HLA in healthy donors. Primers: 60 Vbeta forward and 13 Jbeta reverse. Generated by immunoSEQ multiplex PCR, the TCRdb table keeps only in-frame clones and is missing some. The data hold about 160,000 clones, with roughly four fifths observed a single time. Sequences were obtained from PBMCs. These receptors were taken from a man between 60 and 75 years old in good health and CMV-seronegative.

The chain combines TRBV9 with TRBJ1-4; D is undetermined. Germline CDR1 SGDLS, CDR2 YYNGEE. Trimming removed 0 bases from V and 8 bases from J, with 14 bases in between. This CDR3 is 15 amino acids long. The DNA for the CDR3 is TGTGCCAGCAGCGTAGTGGGGTTAAGCGGCGAAAAACTGTTTTTT. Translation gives CASSVVGLSGEKLFF.

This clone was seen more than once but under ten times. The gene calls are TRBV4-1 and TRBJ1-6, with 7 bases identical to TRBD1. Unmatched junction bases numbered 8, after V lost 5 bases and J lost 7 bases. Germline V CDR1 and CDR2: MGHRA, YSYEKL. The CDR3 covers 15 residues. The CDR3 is CASSSQRGPNSPLHF. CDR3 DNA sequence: TGCGCCAGCAGCTCACAGAGGGGGCCGAATTCACCCCTCCACTTT.

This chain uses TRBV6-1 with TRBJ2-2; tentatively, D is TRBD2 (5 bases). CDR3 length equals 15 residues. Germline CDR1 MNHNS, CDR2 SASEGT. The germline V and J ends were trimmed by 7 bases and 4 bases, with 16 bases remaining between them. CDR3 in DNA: TGTGCCAGCACCGAAATGGGTGGGAGCACCGGGGAGCTGTTTTTT. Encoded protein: CASTEMGGSTGELFF.

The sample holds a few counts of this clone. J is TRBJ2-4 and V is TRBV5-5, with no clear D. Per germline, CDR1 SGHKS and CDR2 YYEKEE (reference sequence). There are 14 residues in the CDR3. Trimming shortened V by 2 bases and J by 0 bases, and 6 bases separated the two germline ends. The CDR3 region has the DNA TGTGCCAGCAGCTTATTAATAGCCAAAAACATTCAGTACTTC. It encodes CASSLLIAKNIQYF.

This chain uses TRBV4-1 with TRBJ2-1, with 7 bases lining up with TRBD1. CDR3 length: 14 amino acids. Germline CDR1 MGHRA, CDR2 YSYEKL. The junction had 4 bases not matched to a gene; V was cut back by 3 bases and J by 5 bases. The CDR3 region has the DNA TGCGCCAGCAGCCAGACAGGGTGGAACAATGAGCAGTTCTTC. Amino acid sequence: CASSQTGWNNEQFF.

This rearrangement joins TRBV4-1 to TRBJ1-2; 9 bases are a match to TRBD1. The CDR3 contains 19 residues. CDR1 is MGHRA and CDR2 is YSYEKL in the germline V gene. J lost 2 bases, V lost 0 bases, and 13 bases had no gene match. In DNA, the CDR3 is TGCGCCAGCAGCCAAGATCGGTGGACAGGGGTAAAGGGAAACTATGGCTACACCTTC. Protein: CASSQDRWTGVKGNYGYTF.

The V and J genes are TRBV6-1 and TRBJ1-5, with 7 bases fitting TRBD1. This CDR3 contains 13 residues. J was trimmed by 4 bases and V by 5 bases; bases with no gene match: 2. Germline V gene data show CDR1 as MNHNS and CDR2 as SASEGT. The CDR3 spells CASSQQGNQPQHF. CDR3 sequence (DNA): TGTGCCAGCAGTCAACAGGGGAATCAGCCCCAGCATTTT.

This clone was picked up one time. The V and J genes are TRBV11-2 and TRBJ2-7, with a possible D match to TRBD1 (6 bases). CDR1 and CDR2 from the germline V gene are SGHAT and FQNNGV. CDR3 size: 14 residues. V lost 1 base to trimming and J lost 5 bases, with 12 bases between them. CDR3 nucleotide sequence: TGTGCCAGCAGCTTAGGACCCAGGGGCGACGAGCAGTACTTC. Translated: CASSLGPRGDEQYF.

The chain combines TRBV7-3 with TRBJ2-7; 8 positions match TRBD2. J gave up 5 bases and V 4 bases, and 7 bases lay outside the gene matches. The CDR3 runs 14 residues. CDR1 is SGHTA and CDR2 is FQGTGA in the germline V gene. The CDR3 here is CASSSDRTSNEQYF. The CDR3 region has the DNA TGTGCCAGCAGCTCAGACCGGACTAGCAACGAGCAGTACTTC.

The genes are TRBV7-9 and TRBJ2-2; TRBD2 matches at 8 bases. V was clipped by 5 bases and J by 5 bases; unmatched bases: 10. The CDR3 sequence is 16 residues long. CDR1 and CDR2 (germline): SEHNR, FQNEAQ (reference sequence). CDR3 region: CASSPGGSGITGELFF. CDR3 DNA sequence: TGTGCCAGCAGCCCTGGGGGTAGCGGGATTACCGGGGAGCTGTTTTTT.

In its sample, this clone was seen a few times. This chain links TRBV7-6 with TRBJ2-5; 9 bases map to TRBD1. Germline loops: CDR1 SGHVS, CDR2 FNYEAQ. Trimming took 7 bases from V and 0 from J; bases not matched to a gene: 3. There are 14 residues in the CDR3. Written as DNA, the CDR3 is TGTGCCAGCATGCGGGACAGGGACCAAGAGACCCAGTACTTC. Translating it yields CASMRDRDQETQYF.

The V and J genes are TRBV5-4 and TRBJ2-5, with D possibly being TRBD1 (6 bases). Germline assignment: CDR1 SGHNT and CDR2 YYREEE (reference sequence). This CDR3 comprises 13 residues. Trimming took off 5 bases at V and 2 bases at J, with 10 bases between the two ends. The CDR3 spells CASRWDIQETQYF. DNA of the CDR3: TGTGCCAGCAGATGGGACATTCAAGAGACCCAGTACTTC.

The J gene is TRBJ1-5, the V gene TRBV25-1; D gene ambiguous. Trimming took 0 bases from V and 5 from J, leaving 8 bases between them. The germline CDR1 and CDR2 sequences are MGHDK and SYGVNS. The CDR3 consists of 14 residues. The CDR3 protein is CASSEYNGDQPQHF. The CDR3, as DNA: TGTGCCAGCAGTGAATACAACGGGGATCAGCCCCAGCATTTT.

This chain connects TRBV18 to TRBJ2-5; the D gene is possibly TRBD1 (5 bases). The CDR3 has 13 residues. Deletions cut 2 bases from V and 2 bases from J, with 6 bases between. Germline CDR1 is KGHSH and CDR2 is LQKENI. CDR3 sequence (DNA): TGTGCCAGCTCACCAGGGGCTCAAGAGACCCAGTACTTC. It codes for CASSPGAQETQYF.

The CDR3 region is CASSLGGRGRYGYTF. As DNA, the CDR3 is TGTGCCAGCAGCTTAGGAGGCAGGGGCCGCTATGGCTACACCTTC. The chain carries TRBV7-2 and TRBJ1-2; D is perhaps TRBD1 (6 bases). Trimming removed 1 base at V and 4 bases at J, with 13 bases between. Germline V lookup: CDR1 SGHTA, CDR2 FQGNSA. The length of the CDR3 is 15 residues. The variable domain in full, completed from reference TRBV7-2 and TRBJ1-2, reads GAGVSQSPSNKVTEKGKDVELRCDPISGHTALYWYRQSLGQGLEFLIYFQGNSAPDKSGLPSDRFSAERTGGSVSTLTIQRTQQEDSAVYLCASSLGGRGRYGYTFGSGTRLTVV.

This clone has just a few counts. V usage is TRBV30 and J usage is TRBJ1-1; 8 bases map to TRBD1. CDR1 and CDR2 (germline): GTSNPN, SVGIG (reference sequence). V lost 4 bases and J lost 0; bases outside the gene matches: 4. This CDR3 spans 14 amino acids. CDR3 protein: CAWNSGGLNTEAFF. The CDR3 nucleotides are TGTGCCTGGAATTCAGGGGGCCTGAACACTGAAGCTTTCTTT.

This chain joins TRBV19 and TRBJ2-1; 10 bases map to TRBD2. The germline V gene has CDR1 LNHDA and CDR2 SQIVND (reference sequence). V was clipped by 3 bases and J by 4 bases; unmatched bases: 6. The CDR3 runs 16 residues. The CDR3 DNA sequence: TGTGCCAGTAGTATGGGACTAGCGAAGAGATACAATGAGCAGTTCTTC. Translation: CASSMGLAKRYNEQFF.

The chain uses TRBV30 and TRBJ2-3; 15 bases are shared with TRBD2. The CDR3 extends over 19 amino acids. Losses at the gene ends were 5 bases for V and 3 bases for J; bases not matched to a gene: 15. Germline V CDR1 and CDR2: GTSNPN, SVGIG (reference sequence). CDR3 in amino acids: CAWGRGLAGGLRGTDTQYF. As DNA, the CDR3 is TGTGCCTGGGGGCGGGGACTAGCGGGAGGCTTAAGGGGAACAGATACGCAGTATTTT.

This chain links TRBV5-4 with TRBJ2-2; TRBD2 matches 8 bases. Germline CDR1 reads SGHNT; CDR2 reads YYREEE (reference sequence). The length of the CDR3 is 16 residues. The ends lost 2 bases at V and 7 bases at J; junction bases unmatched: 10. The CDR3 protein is CASSFLAGQRGGELFF. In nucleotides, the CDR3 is TGTGCCAGCAGCTTTCTAGCGGGCCAGAGGGGCGGGGAGCTGTTTTTT.

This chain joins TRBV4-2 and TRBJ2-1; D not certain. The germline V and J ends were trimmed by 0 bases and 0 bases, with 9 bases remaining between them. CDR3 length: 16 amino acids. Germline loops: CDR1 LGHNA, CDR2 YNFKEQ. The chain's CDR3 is CASSQDLYSSYNEQFF. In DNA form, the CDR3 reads TGTGCCAGCAGCCAAGATTTGTACAGCTCCTACAATGAGCAGTTCTTC.

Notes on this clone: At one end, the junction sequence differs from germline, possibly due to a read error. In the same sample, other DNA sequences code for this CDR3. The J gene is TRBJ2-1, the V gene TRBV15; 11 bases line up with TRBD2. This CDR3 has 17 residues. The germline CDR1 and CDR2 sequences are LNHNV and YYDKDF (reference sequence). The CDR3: CATSRERSGRAFNEQFF. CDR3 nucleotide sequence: TGCGCCACCAGCAGAGAGCGTAGCGGGAGGGCCTTCAATGAGCAGTTCTTC.

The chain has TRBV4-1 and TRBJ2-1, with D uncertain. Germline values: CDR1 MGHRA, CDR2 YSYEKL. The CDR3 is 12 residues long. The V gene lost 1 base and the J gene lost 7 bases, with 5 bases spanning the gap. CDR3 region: CASSQVSNEQFF. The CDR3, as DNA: TGCGCCAGCAGCCAAGTTTCTAATGAGCAGTTCTTC.

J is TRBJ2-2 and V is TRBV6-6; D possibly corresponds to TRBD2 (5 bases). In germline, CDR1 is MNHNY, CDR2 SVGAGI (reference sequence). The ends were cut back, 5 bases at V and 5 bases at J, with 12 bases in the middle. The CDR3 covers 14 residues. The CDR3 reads CASSPGLETGELFF. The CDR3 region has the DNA TGTGCCAGCAGTCCTGGACTGGAAACCGGGGAGCTGTTTTTT.

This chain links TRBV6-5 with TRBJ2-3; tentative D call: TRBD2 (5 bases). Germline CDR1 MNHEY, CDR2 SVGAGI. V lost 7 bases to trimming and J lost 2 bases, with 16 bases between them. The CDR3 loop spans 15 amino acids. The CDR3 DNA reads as TGTGCCAGCAAGATTATGGCGGGCGCCACAGATACGCAGTATTTT. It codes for CASKIMAGATDTQYF.